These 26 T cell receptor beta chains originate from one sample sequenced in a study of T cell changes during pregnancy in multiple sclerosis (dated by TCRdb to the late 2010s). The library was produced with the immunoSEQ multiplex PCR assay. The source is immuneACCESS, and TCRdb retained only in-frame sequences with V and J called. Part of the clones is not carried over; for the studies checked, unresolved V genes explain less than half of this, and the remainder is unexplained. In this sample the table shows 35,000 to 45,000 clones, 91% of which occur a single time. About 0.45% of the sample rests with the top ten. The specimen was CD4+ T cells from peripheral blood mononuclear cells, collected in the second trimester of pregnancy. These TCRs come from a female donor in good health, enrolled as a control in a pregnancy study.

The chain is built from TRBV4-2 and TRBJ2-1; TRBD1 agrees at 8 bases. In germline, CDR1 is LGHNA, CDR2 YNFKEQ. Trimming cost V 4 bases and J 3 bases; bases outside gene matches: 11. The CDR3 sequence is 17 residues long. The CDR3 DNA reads TGTGCCAGCAGCCCAAAGACCTTCGGACAGGGCTACAATGAGCAGTTCTTC. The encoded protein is CASSPKTFGQGYNEQFF.

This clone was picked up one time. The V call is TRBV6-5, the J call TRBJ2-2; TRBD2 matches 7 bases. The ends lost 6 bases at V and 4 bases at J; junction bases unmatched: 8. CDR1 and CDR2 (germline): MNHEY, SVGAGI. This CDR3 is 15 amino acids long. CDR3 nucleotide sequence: TGTGCCAGCAGCCACGGGGGGTTAATCACCGGGGAGCTGTTTTTT. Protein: CASSHGGLITGELFF.

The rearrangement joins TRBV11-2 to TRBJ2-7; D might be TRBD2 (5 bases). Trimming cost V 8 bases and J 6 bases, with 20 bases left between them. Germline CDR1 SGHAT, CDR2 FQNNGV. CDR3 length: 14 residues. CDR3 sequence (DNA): TGTGCCAGCCGGAGGTGGAAGGCCCCGGGCGAGCAGTACTTC. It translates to CASRRWKAPGEQYF.

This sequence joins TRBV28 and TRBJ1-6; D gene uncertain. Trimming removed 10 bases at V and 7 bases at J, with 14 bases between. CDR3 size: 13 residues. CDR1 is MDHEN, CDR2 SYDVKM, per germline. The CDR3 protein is CAIGESVNSPLHF. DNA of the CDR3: TGTGCCATCGGGGAGTCGGTAAATTCACCCCTCCACTTT.

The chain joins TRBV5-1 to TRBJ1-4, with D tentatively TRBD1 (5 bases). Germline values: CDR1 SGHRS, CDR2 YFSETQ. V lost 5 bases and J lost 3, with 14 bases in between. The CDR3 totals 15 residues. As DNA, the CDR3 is TGCGCCAGCAGTTCCGGACAAGGATCTAATGAAAAACTGTTTTTT. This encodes CASSSGQGSNEKLFF. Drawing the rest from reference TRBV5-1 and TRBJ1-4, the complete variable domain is KAGVTQTPRYLIKTRGQQVTLSCSPISGHRSVSWYQQTPGQGLQFLFEYFSETQRNKGNFPGRFSGRQFSNSRSEMNVSTLELGDSALYLCASSSGQGSNEKLFFGSGTQLSVL.

DNA of the CDR3: TGTGCCAGCAGCTTCGGATCCGGCGGCTTATCCACGGGCTACACCTTC. Residues: CASSFGSGGLSTGYTF. The chain uses TRBV7-9 and TRBJ1-2; D remains unclear. This CDR3 has 16 residues. Trimming left V 3 bases short and J 8 bases short, with 22 bases between. CDR1 is SEHNR and CDR2 is FQNEAQ in the germline V gene (reference sequence). Complete variable domain (other parts from reference TRBV7-9 and TRBJ1-2): DTGVSQNPRHKITKRGQNVTFRCDPISEHNRLYWYRQTLGQGPEFLTYFQNEAQLEKSRLLSDRFSAERPKGSFSTLEIQRTEQGDSAMYLCASSFGSGGLSTGYTFGSGTRLTVV.

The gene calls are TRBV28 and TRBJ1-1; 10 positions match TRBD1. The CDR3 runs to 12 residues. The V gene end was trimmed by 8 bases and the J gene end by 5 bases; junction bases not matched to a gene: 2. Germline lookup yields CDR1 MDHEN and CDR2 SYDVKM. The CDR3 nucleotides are TGTGCCAGCGGGACAGGGGTGACTGAAGCTTTCTTT. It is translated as CASGTGVTEAFF.

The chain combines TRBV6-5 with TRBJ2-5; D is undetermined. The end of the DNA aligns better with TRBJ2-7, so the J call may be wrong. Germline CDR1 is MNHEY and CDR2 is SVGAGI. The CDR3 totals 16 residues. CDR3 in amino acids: CASSYVRFGLSYEQYF. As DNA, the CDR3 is TGTGCCAGCAGTTACGTCAGGTTCGGTCTCTCCTACGAGCAGTACTTC.

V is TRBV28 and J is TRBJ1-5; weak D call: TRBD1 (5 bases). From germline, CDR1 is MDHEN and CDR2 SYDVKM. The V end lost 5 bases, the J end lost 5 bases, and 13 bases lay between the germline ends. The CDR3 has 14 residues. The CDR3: CASSPGGVHQPQHF. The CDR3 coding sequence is TGTGCCAGCAGTCCTGGGGGGGTTCATCAGCCCCAGCATTTT.

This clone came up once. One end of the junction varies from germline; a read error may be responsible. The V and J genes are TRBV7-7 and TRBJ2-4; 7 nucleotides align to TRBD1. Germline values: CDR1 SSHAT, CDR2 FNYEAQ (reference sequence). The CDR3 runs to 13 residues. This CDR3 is CASSAQQGSYQYF. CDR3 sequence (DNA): TGTGCTAGCAGCGCCCAACAGGGGTCTTATCAGTACTTC.

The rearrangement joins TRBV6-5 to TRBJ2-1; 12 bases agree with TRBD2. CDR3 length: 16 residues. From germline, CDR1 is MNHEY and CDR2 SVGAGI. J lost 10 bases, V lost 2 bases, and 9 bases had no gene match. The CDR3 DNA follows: TGTGCCAGCAGTTACCTCCTAGCGGGAGGGCCCGGGGAGCAGTTCTTC. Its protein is CASSYLLAGGPGEQFF.

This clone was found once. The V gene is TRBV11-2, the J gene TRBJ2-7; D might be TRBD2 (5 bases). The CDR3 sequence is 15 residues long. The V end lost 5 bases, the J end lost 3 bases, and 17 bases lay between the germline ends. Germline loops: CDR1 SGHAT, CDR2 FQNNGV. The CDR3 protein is CASSPRAAWGYEQYF. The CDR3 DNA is TGTGCCAGCAGCCCGAGGGCGGCCTGGGGCTACGAGCAGTACTTC.

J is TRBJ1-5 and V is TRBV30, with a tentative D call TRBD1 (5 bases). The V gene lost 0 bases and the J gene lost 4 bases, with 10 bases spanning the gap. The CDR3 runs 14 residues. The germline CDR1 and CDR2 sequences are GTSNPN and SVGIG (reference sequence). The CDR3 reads CAWSVGPGNQPQHF. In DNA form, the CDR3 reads TGTGCCTGGAGTGTAGGGCCAGGGAATCAGCCCCAGCATTTT.

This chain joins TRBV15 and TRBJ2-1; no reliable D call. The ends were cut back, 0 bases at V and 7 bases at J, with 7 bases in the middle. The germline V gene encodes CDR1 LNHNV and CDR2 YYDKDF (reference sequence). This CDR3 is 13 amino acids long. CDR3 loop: CATSRDYLNEQFF. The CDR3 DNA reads TGTGCCACCAGCAGAGATTACCTAAATGAGCAGTTCTTC.

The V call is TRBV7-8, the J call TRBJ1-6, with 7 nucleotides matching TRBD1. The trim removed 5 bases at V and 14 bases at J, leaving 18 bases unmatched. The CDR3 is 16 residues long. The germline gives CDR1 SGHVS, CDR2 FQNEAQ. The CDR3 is CASSLRHTGDSGSLHF. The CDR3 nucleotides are TGTGCCAGCAGCCTCCGCCACACAGGGGACTCAGGATCCCTCCACTTT.

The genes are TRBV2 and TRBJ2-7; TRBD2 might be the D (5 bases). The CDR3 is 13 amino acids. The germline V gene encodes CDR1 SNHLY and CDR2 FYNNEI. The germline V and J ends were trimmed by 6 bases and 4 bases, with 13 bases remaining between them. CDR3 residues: CASRDWAIYEQYF. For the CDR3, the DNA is TGTGCCAGCAGGGACTGGGCGATTTACGAGCAGTACTTC.

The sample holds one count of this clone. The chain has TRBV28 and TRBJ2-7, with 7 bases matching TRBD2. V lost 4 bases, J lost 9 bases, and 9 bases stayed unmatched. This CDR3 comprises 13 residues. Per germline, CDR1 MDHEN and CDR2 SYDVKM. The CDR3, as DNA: TGTGCCAGCAGTTCGGCCAGCGGGAACGGGCAGTACTTC. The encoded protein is CASSSASGNGQYF.

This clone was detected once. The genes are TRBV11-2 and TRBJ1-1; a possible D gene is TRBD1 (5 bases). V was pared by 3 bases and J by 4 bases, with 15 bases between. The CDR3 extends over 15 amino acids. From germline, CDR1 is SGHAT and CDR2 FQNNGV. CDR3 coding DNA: TGTGCCAGCAGCTTGAGGAGGGGCTGGGGCACTGAAGCTTTCTTT. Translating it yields CASSLRRGWGTEAFF.

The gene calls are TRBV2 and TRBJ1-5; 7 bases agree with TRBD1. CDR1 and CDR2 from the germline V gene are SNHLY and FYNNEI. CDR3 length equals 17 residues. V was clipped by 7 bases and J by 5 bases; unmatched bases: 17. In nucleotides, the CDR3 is TGTGCCAGCATCGGCCCTCCAGGACACAGGGGTGATCAGCCCCAGCATTTT. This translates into CASIGPPGHRGDQPQHF.

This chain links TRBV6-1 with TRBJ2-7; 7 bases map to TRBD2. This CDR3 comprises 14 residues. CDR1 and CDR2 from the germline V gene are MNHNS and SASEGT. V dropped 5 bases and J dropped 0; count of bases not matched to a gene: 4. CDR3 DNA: TGTGCCAGCAGTTTGAGCGGGGCCTCCTACGAGCAGTACTTC. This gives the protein CASSLSGASYEQYF.

The CDR3 loop reads CASSLQGANTDTQYF. The CDR3 DNA sequence: TGCGCCAGCAGCTTACAGGGGGCCAACACAGATACGCAGTATTTT. The rearrangement links TRBV5-1 to TRBJ2-3, with TRBD1 matching over 9 bases. J lost 2 bases, V lost 2 bases, and 3 bases had no gene match. This CDR3 has 15 residues. The germline gives CDR1 SGHRS, CDR2 YFSETQ.

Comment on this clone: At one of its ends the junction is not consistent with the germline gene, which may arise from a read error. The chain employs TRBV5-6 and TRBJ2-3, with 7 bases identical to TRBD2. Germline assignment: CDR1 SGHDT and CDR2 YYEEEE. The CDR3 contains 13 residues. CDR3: CASSLIGAGDLNF. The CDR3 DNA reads TGTGCCAGCAGCTTGATCGGGGCGGGGGATTTAAATTTT.

Here the CDR3 reads CASSLGRAGASYEQYF. CDR3 DNA: TGTGCCAGCAGCTTGGGACGGGCGGGGGCCTCCTACGAGCAGTACTTC. The chain has TRBV5-4 and TRBJ2-7; maybe TRBD2 (7 bases). The CDR3 length is 16 residues. The germline V gene encodes CDR1 SGHNT and CDR2 YYREEE (reference sequence). V gave up 0 bases and J gave up 0 bases, with 13 bases separating them.

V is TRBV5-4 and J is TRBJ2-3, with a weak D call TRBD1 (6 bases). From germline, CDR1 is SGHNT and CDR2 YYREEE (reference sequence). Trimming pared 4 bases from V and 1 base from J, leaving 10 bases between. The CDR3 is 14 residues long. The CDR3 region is CASSPDRRTDTQYF. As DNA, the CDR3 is TGTGCCAGCAGCCCCGACAGGCGCACAGATACGCAGTATTTT. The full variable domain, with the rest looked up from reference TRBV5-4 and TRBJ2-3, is ETGVTQSPTHLIKTRGQQVTLRCSSQSGHNTVSWYQQALGQGPQFIFQYYREEENGRGNFPPRFSGLQFPNYSSELNVNALELDDSALYLCASSPDRRTDTQYFGPGTRLTVL.

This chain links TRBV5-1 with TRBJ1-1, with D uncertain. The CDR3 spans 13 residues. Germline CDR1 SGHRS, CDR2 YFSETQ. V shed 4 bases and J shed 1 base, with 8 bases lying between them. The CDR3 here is CASSELENTEAFF. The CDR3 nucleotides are TGCGCCAGCAGCGAGTTAGAGAACACTGAAGCTTTCTTT.

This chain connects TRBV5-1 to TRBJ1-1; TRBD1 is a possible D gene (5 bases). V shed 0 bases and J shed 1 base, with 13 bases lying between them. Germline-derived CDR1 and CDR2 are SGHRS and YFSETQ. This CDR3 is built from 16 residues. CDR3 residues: CASSLGGWGPNTEAFF. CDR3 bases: TGCGCCAGCAGCTTGGGAGGTTGGGGCCCGAACACTGAAGCTTTCTTT. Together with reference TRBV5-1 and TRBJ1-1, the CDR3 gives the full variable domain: KAGVTQTPRYLIKTRGQQVTLSCSPISGHRSVSWYQQTPGQGLQFLFEYFSETQRNKGNFPGRFSGRQFSNSRSEMNVSTLELGDSALYLCASSLGGWGPNTEAFFGQGTRLTVV.